The clone carrying this T cell receptor (beta chain) was detected a few times. The data belong to a study of blood T cell repertoires in COVID-19. Whole-study context: COVID-19 samples from acute and convalescent phases originated in the United States, Italy and Spain. PBMCs, B-cell-depleted T cells, or T cells provided the cDNA or gDNA that made up the material.

Trimming removed 6 bases at V and 3 bases at J, with 8 bases between. CDR3 length: 13 residues. Germline V gene sequence: CDR1 MDHEN, CDR2 SYDVKM. Authors' methods: Amplifying reference gene primers gave estimates of nucleated cell counts. The repertoire was sequenced with immunoSEQ multiplex PCR; TCRdb's copy has only in-frame clones and lacks some. The DNA gave D and trimming, while V, J and clone size come from that table. The sample holds over 80,000 clones; around 74% are singletons and the top ten take approximately 18%. The receptor comes from a woman of 80 years or more with active or convalescent COVID-19. What was sequenced was peripheral blood. This sequence joins TRBV28 and TRBJ2-2; D is undetermined. The CDR3 region is CASRYTDTGELFF. In DNA form, the CDR3 reads TGTGCCAGCAGATACACAGACACCGGGGAGCTGTTTTTT.